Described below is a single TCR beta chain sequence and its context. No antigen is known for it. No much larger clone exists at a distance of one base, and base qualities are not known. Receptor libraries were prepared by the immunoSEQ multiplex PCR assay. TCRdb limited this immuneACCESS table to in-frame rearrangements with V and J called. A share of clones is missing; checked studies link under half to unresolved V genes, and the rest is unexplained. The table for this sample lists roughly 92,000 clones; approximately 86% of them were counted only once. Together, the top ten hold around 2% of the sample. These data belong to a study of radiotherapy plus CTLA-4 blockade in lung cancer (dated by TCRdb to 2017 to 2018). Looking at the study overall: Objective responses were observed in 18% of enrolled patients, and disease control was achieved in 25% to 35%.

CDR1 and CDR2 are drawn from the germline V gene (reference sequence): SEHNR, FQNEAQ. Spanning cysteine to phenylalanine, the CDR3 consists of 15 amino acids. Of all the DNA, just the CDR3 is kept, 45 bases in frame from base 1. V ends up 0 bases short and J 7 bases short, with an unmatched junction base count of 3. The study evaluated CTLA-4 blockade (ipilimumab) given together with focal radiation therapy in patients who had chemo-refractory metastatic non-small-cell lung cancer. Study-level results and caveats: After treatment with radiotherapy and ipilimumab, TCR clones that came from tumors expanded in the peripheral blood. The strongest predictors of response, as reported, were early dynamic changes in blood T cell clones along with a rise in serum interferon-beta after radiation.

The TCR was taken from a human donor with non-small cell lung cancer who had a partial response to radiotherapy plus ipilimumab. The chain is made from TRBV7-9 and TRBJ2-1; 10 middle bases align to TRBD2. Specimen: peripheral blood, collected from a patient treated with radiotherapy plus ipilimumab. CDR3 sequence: CASSLASGRKNEQFF. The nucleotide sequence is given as TGTGCCAGCAGCTTAGCTAGCGGGAGGAAGAATGAGCAGTTCTTC.